The rows below give T cell receptor beta chains drawn from one sample of a study of radiation and T cells in renal cell carcinoma. Only in-frame clones appear in the TCRdb table, and some are missing; sequencing was by immunoSEQ multiplex PCR. This table has around 130,000 clones, 88% appearing once. Sequences were derived from blood, sampled from a patient whose treatment included radiotherapy and nephrectomy. These receptors originate from a woman aged 70-85 years with renal cell carcinoma. The CDR3 runs from the conserved cysteine through the conserved F or W. Each record gives: V gene, clone size, CDR3 length, D gene, J gene, CDR3 protein, CDR3 DNA. D genes are given only for firm matches. A row's size may be missing; if present it is once, few, many or a size class.

v_gene: TRBV5-1; abundance: -; len: 15; d_gene: TRBD2; j_gene: TRBJ2-3; CDR3aa: CASSLDSGGTDTQYF; CDR3nt: TGCGCCAGCAGCTTGGATAGCGGGGGCACAGATACGCAGTATTTT
v_gene: TRBV2; abundance: -; len: 13; d_gene: TRBD2; j_gene: TRBJ2-4; CDR3aa: CASSVFPGGIQYF; CDR3nt: TGTGCCAGCAGTGTCTTTCCGGGGGGCATTCAGTACTTC
v_gene: TRBV6-1; abundance: few; len: 15; d_gene: TRBD1; j_gene: TRBJ1-1; CDR3aa: CASSRQGVPNTEAFF; CDR3nt: TGTGCCAGCAGTAGACAGGGCGTCCCGAACACTGAAGCTTTCTTT
v_gene: TRBV5-1; abundance: -; len: 15; d_gene: TRBD2; j_gene: TRBJ2-5; CDR3aa: CASRTSGGPKETQYF; CDR3nt: TGCGCCAGCAGGACTAGCGGGGGACCAAAAGAGACCCAGTACTTC
v_gene: TRBV30; abundance: -; len: 14; d_gene: TRBD2; j_gene: TRBJ2-5; CDR3aa: CAWSQLAGGETQYF; CDR3nt: TGTGCCTGGAGTCAACTAGCGGGGGGTGAGACCCAGTACTTC
v_gene: TRBV7-9; abundance: -; len: 14; d_gene: TRBD1; j_gene: TRBJ1-4; CDR3aa: CASSRGTGYEKLFF; CDR3nt: TGTGCCAGCAGCCGCGGGACAGGTTACGAAAAACTGTTTTTT
v_gene: TRBV30; abundance: -; len: 11; d_gene: -; j_gene: TRBJ2-3; CDR3aa: CAWRGADTQYF; CDR3nt: TGTGCCTGGAGAGGGGCAGATACGCAGTATTTT
v_gene: TRBV7-8; abundance: -; len: 14; d_gene: -; j_gene: TRBJ1-2; CDR3aa: CASSLGVGFYGYTF; CDR3nt: TGTGCCAGCAGCTTAGGGGTCGGATTCTATGGCTACACCTTC
v_gene: TRBV2; abundance: -; len: 15; d_gene: TRBD1; j_gene: TRBJ2-5; CDR3aa: CASSGSGQGFETQYF; CDR3nt: TGTGCCAGCAGTGGGTCGGGACAGGGCTTCGAGACCCAGTACTTC
v_gene: TRBV7-2; abundance: once; len: 14; d_gene: -; j_gene: TRBJ1-6; CDR3aa: CASSLTGPNSPLHF; CDR3nt: TGTGCCAGCAGCTTAACAGGGCCTAATTCACCCCTCCACTTT